What follows are 2 T cell receptor beta chains derived from one specimen sequenced in a study of blood T cell repertoires in COVID-19. Measured with immunoSEQ multiplex PCR; TCRdb has only the in-frame clones, and not every one. This table has some 200,000 clones, around 84% appearing once. The sample was peripheral blood. All receptors derive from a woman of 80 years or more with active or convalescent COVID-19.

This clone was counted between two and nine times. V usage is TRBV4-3 and J usage is TRBJ1-6, with TRBD1 matching 8 bases. The V and J ends lost 3 bases and 9 bases, in that order; junction bases with no gene match: 7. The germline gives CDR1 LGHNA, CDR2 YSLEER. CDR3 length: 15 amino acids. CDR3 nucleotide sequence: TGCGCCAGCAGCCAGGGAGACAGGGGTTCTTCACCCCTCCACTTT. Protein product: CASSQGDRGSSPLHF.

The count of this clone is one. The rearrangement links TRBV29-1 to TRBJ1-1; 11 bases are a match to TRBD1. J was trimmed by 1 base and V by 8 bases; bases with no gene match: 6. CDR1 and CDR2 from the germline V gene are SQVTM and ANQGSEA. The CDR3 has 14 residues. CDR3 amino acids: CSLGQGAENTEAFF. The CDR3 DNA reads TGCAGCCTAGGACAGGGGGCGGAGAACACTGAAGCTTTCTTT.